These T cell receptor beta chains were read from a single sample in a study of cytomegalovirus exposure and HLA in healthy donors. Assay: immunoSEQ multiplex PCR; the TCRdb copy retains only in-frame clones and omits some. The repertoire holds over 90,000 clones, with roughly 80% as singletons. Material: PBMCs. The receptor set was obtained from a man aged 50 or older in good health and CMV-seropositive. Both conserved end residues are part of each CDR3. D genes are given only for firm matches. Size values are once, few and many counts, or a class for expanded clones, and some rows have none.

V gene: TRBV28; D gene: .; J gene: TRBJ1-5; clone size: once; CDR3 protein: CASSPNRVTSQPQHF; CDR3 DNA: TGTGCCAGCAGTCCCAACAGGGTTACGAGTCAGCCCCAGCATTTT
V gene: TRBV5-1; D gene: .; J gene: TRBJ2-3; clone size: .; CDR3 protein: CASSFQGKSTDTQYF; CDR3 DNA: TGCGCCAGCAGCTTTCAGGGGAAGAGCACAGATACGCAGTATTTT
V gene: TRBV30; D gene: TRBD1; J gene: TRBJ1-2; clone size: .; CDR3 protein: CAWGRQGAGGYTF; CDR3 DNA: TGTGCCTGGGGAAGACAGGGGGCAGGGGGCTACACCTTC
V gene: TRBV19; D gene: .; J gene: TRBJ2-7; clone size: .; CDR3 protein: CASSIGPAGAYEQYF; CDR3 DNA: TGTGCCAGTAGTATCGGACCCGCCGGGGCCTACGAGCAGTACTTC
V gene: TRBV6-5; D gene: .; J gene: TRBJ2-7; clone size: .; CDR3 protein: CATKQGVEQYF; CDR3 DNA: TGTGCCACTAAACAGGGAGTCGAGCAGTACTTC
V gene: TRBV19; D gene: TRBD2; J gene: TRBJ2-7; clone size: .; CDR3 protein: CASSMAASGNYEQYF; CDR3 DNA: TGTGCCAGTAGTATGGCGGCTAGCGGTAACTACGAGCAGTACTTC
V gene: TRBV7-2; D gene: .; J gene: TRBJ2-3; clone size: .; CDR3 protein: CASSLTGEDTQYF; CDR3 DNA: TGTGCCAGCAGCTTAACGGGAGAAGATACGCAGTATTTT
V gene: TRBV5-1; D gene: .; J gene: TRBJ2-3; clone size: .; CDR3 protein: CASTRAETTDTQYF; CDR3 DNA: TGCGCCAGCACCCGAGCGGAGACCACAGATACGCAGTATTTT
V gene: TRBV5-4; D gene: TRBD1; J gene: TRBJ1-2; clone size: .; CDR3 protein: CASSLNGQGARGYTF; CDR3 DNA: TGTGCCAGCAGCTTGAATGGACAGGGGGCGCGAGGCTACACCTTC
V gene: TRBV9; D gene: TRBD2; J gene: TRBJ2-1; clone size: .; CDR3 protein: CASSVAGLAGGLGEQFF; CDR3 DNA: TGTGCCAGCAGCGTAGCGGGACTAGCGGGAGGGCTCGGTGAGCAGTTCTTC
V gene: TRBV29-1; D gene: .; J gene: TRBJ2-3; clone size: .; CDR3 protein: CSVELRDSTDTQYF; CDR3 DNA: TGCAGCGTTGAATTACGGGATAGCACAGATACGCAGTATTTT
V gene: TRBV6-1; D gene: TRBD1; J gene: TRBJ2-2; clone size: few; CDR3 protein: CAIGQVTGELFF; CDR3 DNA: TGTGCCATCGGACAGGTCACCGGGGAGCTGTTTTTT
V gene: TRBV27; D gene: TRBD2; J gene: TRBJ2-7; clone size: .; CDR3 protein: CASSWTSTHEQYF; CDR3 DNA: TGTGCCAGCAGTTGGACTAGCACTCACGAGCAGTACTTC
V gene: TRBV6-6; D gene: TRBD1; J gene: TRBJ1-4; clone size: .; CDR3 protein: CASSPQGAIEKLFF; CDR3 DNA: TGTGCCAGCAGTCCACAGGGGGCAATCGAAAAACTGTTTTTT
V gene: TRBV9; D gene: TRBD2; J gene: TRBJ2-3; clone size: .; CDR3 protein: CASSVALADTDTQYF; CDR3 DNA: TGTGCCAGCAGCGTGGCGCTAGCGGACACAGATACGCAGTATTTT
V gene: TRBV27; D gene: TRBD2; J gene: TRBJ2-3; clone size: .; CDR3 protein: CASSPRNSAGRGADTQYF; CDR3 DNA: TGTGCCAGCAGTCCAAGAAATTCAGCGGGACGGGGGGCAGATACGCAGTATTTT
V gene: TRBV5-1; D gene: .; J gene: TRBJ2-5; clone size: .; CDR3 protein: CASSPGTAGTEQYF; CDR3 DNA: TGCGCCAGCAGCCCCGGGACAGCGGGTACAGAGCAGTACTTC
V gene: TRBV9; D gene: .; J gene: TRBJ2-5; clone size: .; CDR3 protein: CASSAASGFGETQYF; CDR3 DNA: TGTGCCAGCAGCGCGGCATCGGGGTTTGGGGAGACCCAGTACTTC
V gene: TRBV27; D gene: TRBD2; J gene: TRBJ2-3; clone size: .; CDR3 protein: CASSLAGETDTQYF; CDR3 DNA: TGTGCCAGCAGTCTAGCGGGAGAAACAGATACGCAGTATTTT
V gene: TRBV28; D gene: .; J gene: TRBJ2-2; clone size: .; CDR3 protein: CASSLPRTGRDTGELFF; CDR3 DNA: TGTGCCAGCAGTTTACCCCGGACAGGGAGGGACACCGGGGAGCTGTTTTTT
V gene: TRBV15; D gene: .; J gene: TRBJ1-1; clone size: few; CDR3 protein: CATRAQGGMNTEAFF; CDR3 DNA: TGTGCCACCAGGGCCCAGGGAGGGATGAACACTGAAGCTTTCTTT
V gene: TRBV10-3; D gene: .; J gene: TRBJ2-7; clone size: few; CDR3 protein: CAISEWQAYEQYF; CDR3 DNA: TGTGCCATCAGTGAGTGGCAGGCCTACGAGCAGTACTTC
V gene: TRBV7-9; D gene: .; J gene: TRBJ1-3; clone size: .; CDR3 protein: CSSSPRTAISGNTIYF; CDR3 DNA: TGTTCCAGCAGCCCACGGACAGCAATCTCTGGAAACACCATATATTTT
V gene: TRBV5-6; D gene: TRBD2; J gene: TRBJ2-7; clone size: .; CDR3 protein: CASSLSGTSGRRGEQYF; CDR3 DNA: TGTGCCAGCAGCTTGTCCGGGACTAGCGGGAGAAGAGGCGAGCAGTACTTC
V gene: TRBV28; D gene: .; J gene: TRBJ2-1; clone size: .; CDR3 protein: CASAQVNEQFF; CDR3 DNA: TGTGCCAGCGCCCAGGTCAATGAGCAGTTCTTC
V gene: TRBV29-1; D gene: TRBD2; J gene: TRBJ2-1; clone size: .; CDR3 protein: CSVEPGTSVPNEQFF; CDR3 DNA: TGCAGCGTTGAGCCCGGGACTAGCGTCCCAAATGAGCAGTTCTTC
V gene: TRBV14; D gene: TRBD2; J gene: TRBJ2-1; clone size: .; CDR3 protein: CASGQDSSGRALNNEQFF; CDR3 DNA: TGTGCCAGCGGCCAGGACTCTAGCGGGAGGGCTCTCAACAATGAGCAGTTCTTC
V gene: TRBV14; D gene: .; J gene: TRBJ2-2; clone size: .; CDR3 protein: CASSQALSTGELFF; CDR3 DNA: TGTGCCAGCAGCCAAGCGCTATCCACCGGGGAGCTGTTTTTT
V gene: TRBV2; D gene: .; J gene: TRBJ1-5; clone size: .; CDR3 protein: CASSDISGNQPQHF; CDR3 DNA: TGTGCCAGCAGTGACATTTCGGGCAATCAGCCCCAGCATTTT
V gene: TRBV7-8; D gene: TRBD2; J gene: TRBJ2-1; clone size: .; CDR3 protein: CASSLVGNLITGTSGYNEQFF; CDR3 DNA: TGTGCCAGCAGCTTAGTTGGGAACCTGATTACCGGGACTAGCGGCTACAATGAGCAGTTCTTC
V gene: TRBV5-4; D gene: TRBD2; J gene: TRBJ2-3; clone size: .; CDR3 protein: CASSTRLAGATDTQYF; CDR3 DNA: TGTGCCAGCAGCACCAGACTAGCGGGAGCAACAGATACGCAGTATTTT
V gene: TRBV19; D gene: TRBD2; J gene: TRBJ2-1; clone size: few; CDR3 protein: CASRGADGWLGTTYNEQFF; CDR3 DNA: TGTGCCAGTAGGGGAGCCGATGGGTGGTTGGGGACTACGTACAATGAGCAGTTCTTC
V gene: TRBV28; D gene: TRBD1; J gene: TRBJ1-5; clone size: few; CDR3 protein: CASSSSNRGGNNQPQHF; CDR3 DNA: TGTGCCAGCAGTTCCTCGAACAGGGGGGGTAACAATCAGCCCCAGCATTTT
V gene: TRBV4-1; D gene: .; J gene: TRBJ2-7; clone size: .; CDR3 protein: CASSQAFEGYEQYF; CDR3 DNA: TGCGCCAGCAGCCAAGCCTTCGAGGGCTACGAGCAGTACTTC
V gene: TRBV7-6; D gene: .; J gene: TRBJ1-2; clone size: .; CDR3 protein: CASSLEGGNYGYTF; CDR3 DNA: TGTGCCAGCAGCTTAGAGGGGGGGAACTATGGCTACACCTTC
V gene: TRBV5-1; D gene: .; J gene: TRBJ2-5; clone size: .; CDR3 protein: CASTLQETQYF; CDR3 DNA: TGCGCCAGCACCCTGCAGGAGACCCAGTACTTC
V gene: TRBV6-1; D gene: TRBD2; J gene: TRBJ2-7; clone size: .; CDR3 protein: CASSEEWTSDFEQYF; CDR3 DNA: TGTGCCAGCAGTGAGGAATGGACTAGCGACTTCGAGCAGTACTTC
V gene: TRBV27; D gene: .; J gene: TRBJ2-2; clone size: .; CDR3 protein: CASSLQGNTGELFF; CDR3 DNA: TGTGCCAGCAGTTTACAGGGTAACACCGGGGAGCTGTTTTTT
V gene: TRBV29-1; D gene: TRBD1; J gene: TRBJ2-7; clone size: .; CDR3 protein: CSVEGQGAYEQYF; CDR3 DNA: TGCAGCGTTGAAGGACAGGGGGCCTACGAGCAGTACTTC
V gene: TRBV18; D gene: TRBD2; J gene: TRBJ2-3; clone size: .; CDR3 protein: CASSERAGGADTQYF; CDR3 DNA: TGTGCCAGCTCAGAAAGAGCGGGAGGGGCAGATACGCAGTATTTT
V gene: TRBV5-1; D gene: TRBD1; J gene: TRBJ1-4; clone size: .; CDR3 protein: CASSYRGRDEKLFF; CDR3 DNA: TGCGCCAGCAGCTACAGGGGGAGGGATGAAAAACTGTTTTTT
V gene: TRBV27; D gene: .; J gene: TRBJ2-7; clone size: .; CDR3 protein: CASTRLGGTYEQYF; CDR3 DNA: TGTGCCAGCACACGCCTCGGGGGAACCTACGAGCAGTACTTC
V gene: TRBV5-4; D gene: TRBD1; J gene: TRBJ2-7; clone size: few; CDR3 protein: CASSLDRGYEQYF; CDR3 DNA: TGTGCCAGCAGCTTAGACAGGGGCTACGAGCAGTACTTC
V gene: TRBV6-5; D gene: .; J gene: TRBJ2-1; clone size: .; CDR3 protein: CASSGTFPYNEQFF; CDR3 DNA: TGTGCCAGCAGTGGGACTTTTCCTTACAATGAGCAGTTCTTC
V gene: TRBV29-1; D gene: TRBD1; J gene: TRBJ2-2; clone size: .; CDR3 protein: CSVLGTGGNGELFF; CDR3 DNA: TGCAGCGTGTTAGGGACAGGGGGTAACGGGGAGCTGTTTTTT
V gene: TRBV7-6; D gene: TRBD1; J gene: TRBJ1-1; clone size: .; CDR3 protein: CASSETGGKGEAFF; CDR3 DNA: TGTGCCAGCAGCGAAACAGGGGGTAAGGGTGAAGCTTTCTTT
V gene: TRBV2; D gene: TRBD2; J gene: TRBJ2-7; clone size: few; CDR3 protein: CASIFSSGNEQYF; CDR3 DNA: TGTGCCAGCATTTTCTCTAGCGGGAACGAGCAGTACTTC
V gene: TRBV5-1; D gene: .; J gene: TRBJ2-1; clone size: few; CDR3 protein: CASSLQGRQNEQFF; CDR3 DNA: TGCGCCAGCAGCTTACAGGGTCGGCAGAATGAGCAGTTCTTC
V gene: TRBV27; D gene: .; J gene: TRBJ1-6; clone size: .; CDR3 protein: CASSPPAGSPLHF; CDR3 DNA: TGTGCCAGCAGTCCCCCAGCAGGCTCACCCCTCCACTTT
V gene: TRBV5-1; D gene: .; J gene: TRBJ2-1; clone size: .; CDR3 protein: CASSWQMDNEQFF; CDR3 DNA: TGCGCCAGCAGCTGGCAGATGGACAATGAGCAGTTCTTC
V gene: TRBV5-4; D gene: .; J gene: TRBJ1-2; clone size: .; CDR3 protein: CASSLPVGDSYGYTF; CDR3 DNA: TGTGCCAGCAGCTTGCCCGTAGGGGATTCCTATGGCTACACCTTC
V gene: TRBV29-1; D gene: .; J gene: TRBJ2-1; clone size: .; CDR3 protein: CSDRTDNEQFF; CDR3 DNA: TGCAGCGACAGGACAGACAATGAGCAGTTCTTC
V gene: TRBV6-4; D gene: .; J gene: TRBJ2-4; clone size: .; CDR3 protein: CASSEESGVGGNIQYF; CDR3 DNA: TGTGCCAGCAGTGAAGAGTCGGGAGTGGGGGGAAACATTCAGTACTTC
V gene: TRBV2; D gene: TRBD2; J gene: TRBJ2-1; clone size: .; CDR3 protein: CASRRLAGGGDEQFF; CDR3 DNA: TGTGCCAGCAGAAGACTAGCGGGAGGGGGCGATGAGCAGTTCTTC